Given below is one TCR beta chain in context. The antigen remains unidentified. Each patient relapsed following autologous stem cell transplantation, and prior brentuximab vedotin exposure differed. TCRdb's table, derived via immunoSEQ multiplex PCR, lists solely in-frame clones and lacks some. The data show some 65,000 clones, 71% seen once. This sample stems from a study of PD-1 blockade in classical Hodgkin lymphoma. Study-level findings and limits: It was among complete responders that baseline diversity resembled that of newly diagnosed patients.

This TCR came from a human donor with classical Hodgkin lymphoma. The sample here was peripheral blood mononuclear cells (PBMCs), taken before the second cycle of nivolumab.

In DNA form, the CDR3 reads TGTGCCAGCAGTTTCGGCCCCGGCTCCTACAATGAGCAGTTCTTC. Protein product: CASSFGPGSYNEQFF. The chain employs TRBV6-5 and TRBJ2-1; D call uncertain. V was shortened by 4 bases and J by 0 bases, with 10 bases between the two germline ends. The germline gives CDR1 MNHEY, CDR2 SVGAGI. The CDR3 length is 15 residues.